A selection of T cell receptor beta chains follows, all from one sample in a study of siplizumab effects on memory and regulatory T cells. The assay was immunoSEQ multiplex PCR, and TCRdb's table has in-frame clones only and misses some. Seen here are 100,000 or so clones, about 91% observed once, and the top ten hold around 2.7%. The specimen sequenced was CD4+ T cells sorted from blood. The receptors originated from a human donor in good health. Some clones in this sample may be carry-over from other donors' samples. Both conserved end residues are part of each CDR3. Each record gives: J gene, V gene, D gene, clone size, CDR3 length, CDR3 protein, CDR3 DNA. D genes are given only for firm matches. Clone size is stated in some rows and not others, as once, few, many or a class when expanded.

TRBJ2-7,TRBV7-3,.,.,15,CASSVHGAGTYEQYF,TGTGCCAGCAGCGTACACGGTGCGGGGACCTACGAGCAGTACTTC
TRBJ1-3,TRBV20-1,.,.,11,CSAPDGNTIYF,TGCAGTGCTCCCGACGGAAACACCATATATTTT
TRBJ2-2,TRBV5-4,TRBD2,.,16,CASSFASGSFTGELFF,TGTGCCAGCAGCTTTGCTAGCGGGAGTTTCACCGGGGAGCTGTTTTTT
TRBJ1-2,TRBV7-2,.,.,13,CASSQDPTGGYTF,TGTGCCAGCAGCCAGGACCCAACGGGGGGCTACACCTTC
TRBJ2-5,TRBV19,.,.,17,CASSVLFRASTGETQYF,TGTGCCAGTAGTGTTCTTTTCAGGGCTAGCACAGGAGAGACCCAGTACTTC
TRBJ2-3,TRBV28,.,.,16,CASSLTGRLYADTQYF,TGTGCCAGCAGTTTAACTGGTCGTTTATACGCAGATACGCAGTATTTT
TRBJ2-5,TRBV25-1,TRBD2,.,14,CASRESGRGETQYF,TGTGCCAGCAGGGAGAGCGGGAGGGGTGAGACCCAGTACTTC
TRBJ1-2,TRBV7-8,.,.,14,CASSLDASVYGYTF,TGTGCCAGCAGCTTAGACGCGTCGGTCTATGGCTACACCTTC
TRBJ2-2,TRBV11-2,.,few,13,CASSLGTTGELFF,TGTGCCAGCAGCCTTGGGACCACCGGGGAGCTGTTTTTT
TRBJ2-7,TRBV27,.,once,13,CASSRAGSYEQYF,TGTGCCAGCAGTAGGGCAGGGTCCTACGAGCAGTACTTC
TRBJ2-5,TRBV4-1,.,.,14,CASSQGGRAETQYF,TGCGCCAGCAGCCAAGGTGGCAGAGCGGAGACCCAGTACTTC
TRBJ2-2,TRBV9,.,.,14,CASSVAPEGGELFF,TGTGCCAGCAGCGTAGCCCCGGAGGGCGGGGAGCTGTTTTTT
TRBJ2-3,TRBV7-3,.,.,16,CASSRSRERSTDTQYF,TGTGCCAGCAGTCGATCCCGGGAGAGGAGCACAGATACGCAGTATTTT
TRBJ2-1,TRBV11-2,.,.,15,CASSLGRPTPNEQFF,TGTGCCAGCAGCTTAGGTCGGCCCACCCCTAATGAGCAGTTCTTC
TRBJ1-5,TRBV28,.,.,13,CASTSGYNQPQHF,TGTGCCAGCACCAGCGGATATAATCAGCCCCAGCATTTT
TRBJ1-2,TRBV5-1,TRBD1,.,16,CASSRMVGQGDYGYTF,TGCGCCAGCAGCCGGATGGTAGGGCAGGGGGACTATGGCTACACCTTC
TRBJ1-3,TRBV18,.,.,15,CASSKGTDSGNTIYF,TGTGCCAGCTCAAAAGGAACGGACTCTGGAAACACCATATATTTT
TRBJ2-3,TRBV5-1,.,.,12,CASSWGTDTQYF,TGCGCCAGCAGCTGGGGCACAGATACGCAGTATTTT
TRBJ2-1,TRBV7-3,TRBD2,once,15,CASSQTSGVSNEQFF,TGTGCCAGCAGCCAAACTAGCGGGGTTTCAAATGAGCAGTTCTTC
TRBJ2-1,TRBV19,.,.,15,CASRGSSFFYNEQFF,TGTGCCAGTAGGGGAAGCTCCTTCTTTTACAATGAGCAGTTCTTC
TRBJ1-1,TRBV5-8,TRBD1,.,15,CASSAYQGANTEAFF,TGTGCCAGCAGCGCCTACCAGGGGGCGAACACTGAAGCTTTCTTT
TRBJ2-1,TRBV27,TRBD2,.,12,CASSFVSGRQFF,TGTGCCAGCAGCTTCGTTAGCGGGAGGCAGTTCTTC
TRBJ2-4,TRBV6-1,TRBD2,.,15,CATRPWSRGEDIQYF,TGTGCCACCAGGCCCTGGAGCCGGGGGGAGGACATTCAGTACTTC
TRBJ2-2,TRBV5-8,.,.,13,CASSLLAPGELFF,TGTGCCAGCAGCTTGCTTGCCCCCGGGGAGCTGTTTTTT
TRBJ2-3,TRBV13,TRBD2,.,16,CASSSPKREWTDTQYF,TGTGCCAGCAGCTCACCCAAGCGGGAATGGACAGATACGCAGTATTTT
TRBJ1-1,TRBV19,.,.,12,CASSRQNTEAFF,TGTGCCAGTAGCCGACAGAACACTGAAGCTTTCTTT
TRBJ2-2,TRBV19,.,.,12,CASRMVSGELFF,TGTGCCAGTAGGATGGTGTCCGGGGAGCTGTTTTTT
TRBJ1-1,TRBV28,.,.,12,CASGGANTEAFF,TGTGCCAGTGGCGGGGCGAACACTGAAGCTTTCTTT
TRBJ2-7,TRBV6-6,TRBD2,.,15,CASSTRRGGTYEQYF,TGTGCCAGCAGTACCCGCCGGGGGGGAACCTACGAGCAGTACTTC
TRBJ1-5,TRBV7-9,.,once,12,CASSRGAGAQHF,TGTGCCAGCAGCCGGGGGGCGGGGGCCCAGCATTTT
TRBJ1-2,TRBV7-8,TRBD1,.,17,CASSLAPDRETLYGYTF,TGTGCCAGCAGCTTAGCCCCGGACAGGGAAACCCTATATGGCTACACCTTC
TRBJ2-5,TRBV2,TRBD2,.,15,CASSDIAGVQETQYF,TGTGCCAGCAGTGACATAGCGGGGGTCCAAGAGACCCAGTACTTC
TRBJ2-5,TRBV5-1,TRBD2,.,14,CASSSSGSQETQYF,TGCGCCAGCAGTTCTAGCGGATCCCAAGAGACCCAGTACTTC
TRBJ1-5,TRBV29-1,TRBD1,.,13,CSVGTGGDQPQHF,TGCAGCGTCGGGACAGGCGGGGATCAGCCCCAGCATTTT
TRBJ2-2,TRBV11-2,TRBD2,.,15,CASRLGTSGSGELFF,TGTGCCAGCAGGCTCGGGACTAGCGGGAGCGGGGAGCTGTTTTTT
TRBJ1-2,TRBV7-9,.,.,12,CASSFEFDGYTF,TGTGCCAGCAGCTTCGAATTCGATGGCTACACCTTC
TRBJ2-7,TRBV2,.,.,14,CASRDNWNSYEQYF,TGTGCCAGCAGAGACAACTGGAACTCCTACGAGCAGTACTTC
TRBJ2-2,TRBV11-2,.,.,16,CASSSRALTGAGELFF,TGTGCCAGCAGCTCTCGGGCCCTAACGGGGGCCGGGGAGCTGTTTTTT
TRBJ2-3,TRBV5-1,TRBD2,few,18,CASSSRAGPSIFTDTQYF,TGCGCCAGCAGCTCAAGAGCGGGACCCTCTATATTTACAGATACGCAGTATTTT
TRBJ2-3,TRBV18,.,.,18,CASSPPASGGIGTDTQYF,TGTGCCAGCTCACCACCGGCGTCGGGGGGCATAGGCACAGATACGCAGTATTTT
TRBJ2-5,TRBV4-2,TRBD1,.,16,CASSRSEGAAGETQYF,TGTGCCAGCAGCCGTAGCGAGGGGGCAGCAGGAGAGACCCAGTACTTC
TRBJ2-5,TRBV18,.,.,14,CASSPQGRQETQYF,TGTGCCAGCTCACCACAGGGCAGGCAAGAGACCCAGTACTTC
TRBJ2-7,TRBV29-1,.,.,11,CSVEANHEQYF,TGCAGCGTTGAGGCAAACCACGAGCAGTACTTC
TRBJ2-3,TRBV5-6,TRBD2,.,19,CASSFPFGRTLGSTDTQYF,TGTGCCAGCAGCTTTCCTTTCGGGAGGACATTAGGAAGCACAGATACGCAGTATTTT
TRBJ2-2,TRBV28,TRBD1,.,13,CASSLTGIGELFF,TGTGCCAGCAGTTTGACAGGGATCGGGGAGCTGTTTTTT
TRBJ1-1,TRBV7-3,.,.,13,CASSHGYYTEAFF,TGTGCCAGCAGCCATGGGTATTACACTGAAGCTTTCTTT
TRBJ1-5,TRBV21-1,.,.,15,CASSKLGVPPQPQHF,TGTGCCAGCAGCAAATTGGGGGTTCCGCCTCAGCCCCAGCATTTT
TRBJ1-4,TRBV19,TRBD1,.,15,CASSIQRGPREKLFF,TGTGCCAGTAGTATTCAGAGGGGGCCGCGGGAAAAACTGTTTTTT
TRBJ1-2,TRBV19,TRBD1,.,15,CASSTRDRTNYGYTF,TGTGCCAGTAGTACCCGGGACAGGACGAACTATGGCTACACCTTC
TRBJ2-7,TRBV19,TRBD1,.,15,CASSIAGTGLYEQYF,TGTGCCAGTAGTATCGCCGGGACAGGTCTCTACGAGCAGTACTTC
TRBJ2-3,TRBV10-2,TRBD1,.,15,CASNPRTGEADTQYF,TGCGCCAGCAACCCTAGGACAGGGGAAGCAGATACGCAGTATTTT
TRBJ2-3,TRBV6-1,TRBD2,.,18,CASSGLGRTAGDTDTQYF,TGTGCCAGCAGTGGCCTGGGCCGGACGGCGGGGGACACAGATACGCAGTATTTT
TRBJ2-4,TRBV7-2,.,.,14,CASSRSSTKNIQYF,TGTGCCAGCAGTAGGTCTAGCACCAAAAACATTCAGTACTTC
TRBJ2-5,TRBV7-6,.,.,13,CASSQRVQETQYF,TGTGCCAGCAGCCAACGGGTGCAAGAGACCCAGTACTTC
TRBJ1-2,TRBV7-9,.,.,16,CASSPTGSQSNYGYTF,TGTGCCAGCAGCCCAACGGGAAGTCAATCTAACTATGGCTACACCTTC